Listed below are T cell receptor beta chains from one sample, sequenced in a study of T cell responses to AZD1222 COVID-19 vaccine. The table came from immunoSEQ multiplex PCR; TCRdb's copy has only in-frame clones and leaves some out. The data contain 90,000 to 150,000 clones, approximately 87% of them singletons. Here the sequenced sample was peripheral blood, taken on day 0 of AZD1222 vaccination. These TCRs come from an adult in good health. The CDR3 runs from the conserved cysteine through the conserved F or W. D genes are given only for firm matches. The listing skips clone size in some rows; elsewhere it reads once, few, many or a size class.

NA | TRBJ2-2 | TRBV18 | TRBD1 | TGTGCCAGCTCACCGACGACAGGGTCGAACACCGGGGAGCTGTTTTTT | CASSPTTGSNTGELFF
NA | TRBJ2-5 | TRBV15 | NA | TGTGCCACCAGCAGAGATCCGGGACTGGAGACCCAGTACTTC | CATSRDPGLETQYF
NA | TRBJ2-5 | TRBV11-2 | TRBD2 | TGTGCCAGCAGCTCTACTAGCGGGGGGGAGACCCAGTACTTC | CASSSTSGGETQYF
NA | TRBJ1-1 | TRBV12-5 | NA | TGTGCTAGTGGTTTGGTATGGTGGACTGAAGCTTTCTTT | CASGLVWWTEAFF
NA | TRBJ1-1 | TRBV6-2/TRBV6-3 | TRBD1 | TGTGCCAGCAGTTACGGCGGGACAGCTAACACTGAAGCTTTCTTT | CASSYGGTANTEAFF
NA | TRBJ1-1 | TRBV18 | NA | TGTGCCAGCTCCTTAAGCAGGGGTAGGGACACTGAAGCTTTCTTT | CASSLSRGRDTEAFF
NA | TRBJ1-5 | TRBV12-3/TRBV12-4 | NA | TGTGCCAGCAGTTTAGAGCGACAGCCCCAGCATTTT | CASSLERQPQHF
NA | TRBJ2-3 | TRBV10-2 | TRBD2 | TGCGCCAGCAGAGGACTAGCGGGGGTAGCAGATACGCAGTATTTT | CASRGLAGVADTQYF
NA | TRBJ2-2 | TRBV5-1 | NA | TGCGCCAGCAGCCGGAACACCGGGGAGCTGTTTTTT | CASSRNTGELFF
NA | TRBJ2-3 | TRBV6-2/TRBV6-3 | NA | TGTGCCAGCAGTACTGGGGATACGCAGTATTTT | CASSTGDTQYF
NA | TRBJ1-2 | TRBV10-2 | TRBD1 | TGCGCCAGCAGTGAGTCGAATATGGGGACAGAAAGTGGCTACACCTTC | CASSESNMGTESGYTF
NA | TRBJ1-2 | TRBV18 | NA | TGTGCCAGCTCACCACCGCTCGGCGCTCCGGTCTATGGCTACACCTTC | CASSPPLGAPVYGYTF
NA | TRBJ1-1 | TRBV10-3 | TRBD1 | TGTGCCATCAGTGGACAGGGTTTGACTGAAGCTTTCTTT | CAISGQGLTEAFF
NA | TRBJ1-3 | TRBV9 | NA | TGTGCCAGCAGCCCGTGGGACGGGGTCGGAAACACCATATATTTT | CASSPWDGVGNTIYF
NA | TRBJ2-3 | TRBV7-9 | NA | TGTGCCAGCAGCTTGAAGCAGAACACAGATACGCAGTATTTT | CASSLKQNTDTQYF
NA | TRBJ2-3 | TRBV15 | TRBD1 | TGTGCCACCAGCAGTCCAGTTTACAGGGGGGTTAAAGGTGATACGCAGTATTTT | CATSSPVYRGVKGDTQYF
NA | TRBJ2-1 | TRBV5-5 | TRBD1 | TGTGCCAGCAGCTTGGGGACAGGGACCTACAATGAGCAGTTCTTC | CASSLGTGTYNEQFF
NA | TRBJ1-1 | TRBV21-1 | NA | TGTGCCAGCAGCAAAGAGGGGGGGCCAGCTTTCTTT | CASSKEGGPAFF
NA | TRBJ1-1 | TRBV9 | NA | TGTGCCAGCAGCGTATTGCAGGAGAACACTGAAGCTTTCTTT | CASSVLQENTEAFF
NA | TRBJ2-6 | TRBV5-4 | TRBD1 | TGTGCCAGCAACTTTAACAGGGGAGCAGGGGCCAACGTCCTGACTTTC | CASNFNRGAGANVLTF
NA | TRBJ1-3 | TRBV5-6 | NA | TGTGCCAGCAGCCCAGCAGGGCCTGGAAACACCATATATTTT | CASSPAGPGNTIYF
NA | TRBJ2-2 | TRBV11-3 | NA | TGTGCCAGCAGCTTTTCCCGCACCGGGGAGCTGTTTTTT | CASSFSRTGELFF
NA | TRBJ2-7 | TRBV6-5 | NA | TGTGCCAGCAGCGGAATAGGCCCCTACGAGCAGTACTTC | CASSGIGPYEQYF
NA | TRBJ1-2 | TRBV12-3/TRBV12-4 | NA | TGTGCCAGCACCACCTCCCTGGTTTTCGGCTACACCTTC | CASTTSLVFGYTF
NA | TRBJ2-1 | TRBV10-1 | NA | TGCGCCAGCAGCGCGCTCCGGGCAAGCTCCTACAATGAGCAGTTCTTC | CASSALRASSYNEQFF
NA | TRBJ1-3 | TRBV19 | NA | TGTGCCAGTAGTATTGCCCTCCTTGGAAACACCATATATTTT | CASSIALLGNTIYF
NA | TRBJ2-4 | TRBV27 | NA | TGTGCCACCTCACCGTGGGGCAGGGGAATAGCCAAAAACATTCAGTACTTC | CATSPWGRGIAKNIQYF
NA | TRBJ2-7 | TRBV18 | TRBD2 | TGTGCCAGCTCACCACCGGTAGCGGGGGCGCCCGAGCAGTACTTC | CASSPPVAGAPEQYF
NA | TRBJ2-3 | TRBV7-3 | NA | TGTGCCAGCAGCTTGAGCACAGATACGCAGTATTTT | CASSLSTDTQYF
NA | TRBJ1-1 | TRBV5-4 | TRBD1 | TGTGCCAGCAGGACAGGGGGCTCGGTGAACACTGAAGCTTTCTTT | CASRTGGSVNTEAFF
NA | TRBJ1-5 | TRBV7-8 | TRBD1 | TGTGCCACCAAACAGGGGTCCAATCCCAATCAGCCCCAGCATTTT | CATKQGSNPNQPQHF
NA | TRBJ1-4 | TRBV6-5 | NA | TGTGCCAGCAGTTACTGGGAGAGGGAAAAACTGTTTTTT | CASSYWEREKLFF
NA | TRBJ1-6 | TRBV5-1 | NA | TGCGCCAGCAGCTTGGAGGGGCGCACCCTCCACTTT | CASSLEGRTLHF
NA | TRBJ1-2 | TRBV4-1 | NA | TGCGCCAGCAGCCAAGATCAGGACAGAAGCTATGGCTACACCTTC | CASSQDQDRSYGYTF
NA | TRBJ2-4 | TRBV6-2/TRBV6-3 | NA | TGTGCCAGCAGTTACTCGATTGTGACAGCGACTCTAATAGCCAAAAACATTCAGTACTTC | CASSYSIVTATLIAKNIQYF
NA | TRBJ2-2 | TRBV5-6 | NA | TGTGCCAGCAGCCCTATAGGGGGAACCGGGGAGCTGTTTTTT | CASSPIGGTGELFF
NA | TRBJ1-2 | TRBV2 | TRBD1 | TGTGCCAGCAGCGGGACAGGCTATGGCTACACCTTC | CASSGTGYGYTF
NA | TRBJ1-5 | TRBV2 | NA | TGTGCCAGCAGTAGGGACAACAATCAGCCCCAGCATTTT | CASSRDNNQPQHF
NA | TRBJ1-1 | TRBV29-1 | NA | TGCAGCGTTGTTGAGCCAAGCCTCCCGAACACTGAAGCTTTCTTT | CSVVEPSLPNTEAFF
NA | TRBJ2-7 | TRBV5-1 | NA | TGCGCCAGCAGACAGGACGGGGGCTGGCTAGGCGAGCAGTACTTC | CASRQDGGWLGEQYF
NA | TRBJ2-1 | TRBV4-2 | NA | TGTGCCAGCAGGGTGGGCGGGGGCCCTTACAATGAGCAGTTCTTC | CASRVGGGPYNEQFF
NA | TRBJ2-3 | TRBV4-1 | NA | TGCGCCAGCAGTCCAGGGGATCGGACAGATACGCAGTATTTT | CASSPGDRTDTQYF
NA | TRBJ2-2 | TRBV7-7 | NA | TGTGCTAGCAGCCTAGACGGTCAGGGGAGAACCGGGGAGCTGTTTTTT | CASSLDGQGRTGELFF
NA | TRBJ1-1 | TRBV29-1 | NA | TGCAGCGTTGTGAGGCGAATGAACACTGAAGCTTTCTTT | CSVVRRMNTEAFF
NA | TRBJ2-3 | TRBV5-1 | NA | TGCGCCAGCAGTTCTACAGGGCGGTCTAGCACAGATACGCAGTATTTT | CASSSTGRSSTDTQYF
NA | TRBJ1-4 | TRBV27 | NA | TGTGCCAGCAGCATGACCCCGTCTCTCCTCGCAACTAATGAAAAACTGTTTTTT | CASSMTPSLLATNEKLFF
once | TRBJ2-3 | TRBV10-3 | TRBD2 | TGTGCCATCAGGAGGACTAGCGGGGGCTTCACAGATACGCAGTATTTT | CAIRRTSGGFTDTQYF
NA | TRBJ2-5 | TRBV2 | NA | TGTGCCAGCAGTGATGTTTCATTCGCGAACAGGGAAGAGTACTTC | CASSDVSFANREEYF